This T cell receptor beta chain was retrieved from a study of T cells of healthy individuals. Germline trimming cut 3 bases from V and 1 base from J; bases unmatched to any gene: 4. Germline CDR1 is LGHNA and CDR2 is YNFKEQ. The CDR3 is 15 amino acids. This clonotype was observed a handful of times. TCRdb recomputed calls from the 5' RACE reads with MiXCR, one row per CDR3 protein. The sample holds tens of thousands of distinct CDR3 sequences, around 16% seen once. This clonotype was sampled from a human donor in good health. This chain links TRBV4-2 with TRBJ2-7; the match to TRBD2 covers 9 bases. The CDR3 spells CASSHRTSESYEQYF. The CDR3 nucleotides read TGTGCCAGCAGCCATCGGACTAGCGAGTCCTACGAGCAGTACTTC.